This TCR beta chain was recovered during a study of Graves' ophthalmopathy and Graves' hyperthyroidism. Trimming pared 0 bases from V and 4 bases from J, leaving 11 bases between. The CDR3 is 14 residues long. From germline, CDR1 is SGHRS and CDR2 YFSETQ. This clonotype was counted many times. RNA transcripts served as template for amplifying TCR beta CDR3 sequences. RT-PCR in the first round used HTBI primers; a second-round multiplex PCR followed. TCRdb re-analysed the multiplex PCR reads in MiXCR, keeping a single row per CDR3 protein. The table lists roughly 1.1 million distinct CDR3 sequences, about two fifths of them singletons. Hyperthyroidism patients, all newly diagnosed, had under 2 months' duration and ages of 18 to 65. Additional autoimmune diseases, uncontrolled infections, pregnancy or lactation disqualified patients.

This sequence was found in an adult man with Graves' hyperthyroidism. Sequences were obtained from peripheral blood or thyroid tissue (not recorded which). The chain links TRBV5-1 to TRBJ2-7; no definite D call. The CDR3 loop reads CASSLEGSLYEQYF. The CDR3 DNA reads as TGCGCCAGCAGCTTGGAAGGTTCCCTTTACGAGCAGTACTTC. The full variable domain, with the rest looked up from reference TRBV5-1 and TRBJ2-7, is KAGVTQTPRYLIKTRGQQVTLSCSPISGHRSVSWYQQTPGQGLQFLFEYFSETQRNKGNFPGRFSGRQFSNSRSEMNVSTLELGDSALYLCASSLEGSLYEQYFGPGTRLTVT.